Below, 31 T cell receptor beta chains from the same sample are listed, as sequenced in a study of CD8 T cells in ankylosing spondylitis. TCRdb re-called the 5' RACE reads through MiXCR, storing one row per CDR3 protein. This table has about 360,000 distinct CDR3 sequences, approximately 22% appearing once. The sequenced sample consisted of blood, either unsorted or a sorted T cell fraction (not recorded which). These receptors were taken from a male donor with ankylosing spondylitis or in good health (not recorded which).

In this sample, this clonotype turned up a few times. The gene calls are TRBV24-1 and TRBJ1-1; 8 nucleotides align to TRBD1. After removal of 3 bases from V and 8 bases from J, the junction contained 1 base not matched to a gene. CDR1 is KGHDR and CDR2 is SFDVKD in the germline V gene. CDR3 length equals 12 residues. CDR3 in amino acids: CATSDHRGEAFF. CDR3 DNA sequence: TGTGCCACCAGTGATCACAGGGGGGAAGCTTTCTTT.

The V and J genes are TRBV29-1 and TRBJ1-2, with 11 nucleotides matching TRBD1. Per germline, CDR1 SQVTM and CDR2 ANQGSEA. J lost 8 bases, V lost 0 bases, and 5 bases had no gene match. The CDR3 covers 14 residues. The CDR3 DNA follows: TGCAGCGTTGAAGATCGGACAGGGGGCCAAGGCTACACCTTC. Translation gives CSVEDRTGGQGYTF. Supplemented by reference TRBV29-1 and TRBJ1-2, the full variable domain reads SAVISQKPSRDICQRGTSLTIQCQVDSQVTMMFWYRQQPGQSLTLIATANQGSEATYESGFVIDKFPISRPNLTFSTLTVSNMSPEDSSIYLCSVEDRTGGQGYTFGSGTRLTVV.

The sample holds a few counts of this clonotype. J is TRBJ2-7 and V is TRBV20-1; 8 positions match TRBD2. The ends lost 0 bases at V and 0 bases at J; junction bases unmatched: 4. Per the germline V gene, CDR1 is DFQATT and CDR2 is SNEGSKA (reference sequence). The CDR3 spans 15 residues. The CDR3 region has the DNA TGCAGTGCTAGAGACTTTGCGGGGGGCTCCTACGAGCAGTACTTC. This encodes CSARDFAGGSYEQYF.

The V call is TRBV28, the J call TRBJ2-1; D is ambiguous. Germline-derived CDR1 and CDR2 are MDHEN and SYDVKM. The CDR3 runs 14 residues. V was pared by 6 bases and J by 5 bases, with 14 bases between. The CDR3 DNA reads TGTGCCAGCAGCTCCCGGGCCTGGGACAATGAGCAGTTCTTC. Translating it yields CASSSRAWDNEQFF.

This chain connects TRBV9 to TRBJ2-3, with TRBD1 matching over 9 bases. The CDR3 spans 12 residues. The trim removed 4 bases at V and 12 bases at J, leaving 6 bases unmatched. CDR1 is SGDLS and CDR2 is YYNGEE in the germline V gene. The CDR3, as DNA: TGTGCCAGCAGCAAACAGGGGGCCCTCCAGTATTTT. This gives the protein CASSKQGALQYF.

This clonotype has more than one count but fewer than ten. V is TRBV5-1 and J is TRBJ2-3; 9 bases are a match to TRBD2. The CDR3 spans 16 residues. CDR1 is SGHRS, CDR2 YFSETQ, per germline. V was clipped by 1 base and J by 2 bases; unmatched bases: 5. CDR3: CASSLYLAGPTDTQYF. CDR3 coding DNA: TGCGCCAGCAGCTTGTATCTAGCGGGACCCACAGATACGCAGTATTTT.

This clonotype has a handful of counts. The chain recombines TRBV4-2 with TRBJ2-5, with 9 positions matching TRBD2. The V segment lost 4 bases and the J segment 1 base; nucleotides outside the gene matches: 4. Germline V gene sequence: CDR1 LGHNA, CDR2 YNFKEQ. The CDR3 length is 15 residues. CDR3 in DNA: TGTGCCAGCAGCCCAGAGCGGGGGGCCCAAGAGACCCAGTACTTC. Translation: CASSPERGAQETQYF.

The V gene is TRBV7-9, the J gene TRBJ1-1, with a tentative D call TRBD1 (6 bases). Germline-derived CDR1 and CDR2 are SEHNR and FQNEAQ (reference sequence). V was cut by 3 bases and J by 2 bases, with 16 bases left in between. CDR3 size: 16 residues. CDR3 nucleotide sequence: TGTGCCAGCAGCTTGGCGAGGGGGGAAGGAAACACTGAAGCTTTCTTT. This gives the protein CASSLARGEGNTEAFF.

This rearrangement joins TRBV20-1 to TRBJ2-5; TRBD2 matches 10 bases. Germline V gene lookup returns CDR1 DFQATT and CDR2 SNEGSKA (reference sequence). There are 18 residues in the CDR3. J gave up 5 bases and V 0 bases, and 15 bases lay outside the gene matches. DNA for the CDR3: TGCAGTGCTAGAGATTGGGGGCTAGCGGGGGCCCCTGGGGAGACCCAGTACTTC. This sequence encodes CSARDWGLAGAPGETQYF.

There are a few counts of this clonotype. The rearrangement links TRBV12-3 or TRBV12-4 to TRBJ1-4; D remains unclear. V lost 3 bases and J 4 bases, leaving 9 bases between the germline ends. This CDR3 comprises 14 residues. The CDR3 DNA follows: TGTGCCAGCAGTTTTTCGTTGGGTAATGAAAAACTGTTTTTT. Translated: CASSFSLGNEKLFF.

The V call is TRBV12-3 or TRBV12-4, the J call TRBJ2-5; D may be TRBD2 (7 bases). Deletions cut 7 bases from V and 1 base from J, with 13 bases between. The CDR3 runs to 14 residues. CDR3 nucleotides: TGTGCCAGCACCGAGGGGGGGATCCAAGAGACCCAGTACTTC. Encoded protein: CASTEGGIQETQYF.

This clonotype was detected only a few times. V is TRBV6-1 and J is TRBJ2-7; 7 nucleotides agree with TRBD1. The CDR3 totals 14 residues. V lost 5 bases, J lost 3 bases, and 7 bases stayed unmatched. Germline lookup yields CDR1 MNHNS and CDR2 SASEGT. The CDR3 region is CASSLRDSLYEQYF. CDR3 in DNA: TGTGCCAGCAGTCTCCGGGACAGCCTCTACGAGCAGTACTTC.

This clonotype occurred a few times. The rearrangement uses TRBV29-1 and TRBJ2-1, with 7 positions matching TRBD1. Germline lookup yields CDR1 SQVTM and CDR2 ANQGSEA. V was pared by 8 bases and J by 2 bases, with 6 bases of the junction left unmatched. This CDR3 spans 13 amino acids. The CDR3 sequence is CSTPGQTYNEQFF. The CDR3 DNA reads TGCAGCACTCCGGGACAGACCTACAATGAGCAGTTCTTC.

This clonotype was picked up a small number of times. This chain connects TRBV6-1 to TRBJ2-3, with D possibly TRBD2 on 6 matching bases. Germline V gene sequence: CDR1 MNHNS, CDR2 SASEGT. The ends were cut back, 8 bases at V and 2 bases at J, with 20 bases in the middle. The CDR3 runs to 16 residues. The CDR3 spells CASRREANFITDTQYF. The CDR3 region has the DNA TGTGCCAGCCGGAGGGAGGCCAATTTTATCACAGATACGCAGTATTTT.

The table lists this clonotype with a few counts. This chain links TRBV4-2 with TRBJ2-3; possible D gene TRBD2, 6 bases. Trimming shortened V by 0 bases and J by 5 bases, and 12 bases separated the two germline ends. The CDR3 is 15 residues long. Germline assignment: CDR1 LGHNA and CDR2 YNFKEQ. CDR3 region: CASSQEWLGGDTQYF. For the CDR3, the DNA is TGTGCCAGCAGCCAAGAATGGTTGGGGGGAGATACGCAGTATTTT.

The V gene is TRBV12-3 or TRBV12-4, the J gene TRBJ2-5; D might be TRBD1 or TRBD2, each matching 6 bases. The CDR3 extends over 13 amino acids. The V end was cut by 5 bases, the J end by 5 bases, with 12 bases between. The CDR3 DNA reads as TGTGCCAGCAGTAAGGGGGGCCTGGAGACCCAGTACTTC. This codes for CASSKGGLETQYF.

The chain joins TRBV12-3 or TRBV12-4 to TRBJ1-1, with D unresolved. The CDR3 is 11 amino acids. The ends were cut back, 7 bases at V and 8 bases at J, with 11 bases in the middle. CDR3 amino acids: CASTLGPEAFF. The CDR3 DNA sequence: TGTGCCAGCACCCTTGGACCCGAAGCTTTCTTT.

This chain uses TRBV28 with TRBJ2-7, with D perhaps TRBD2 (8 bases). This CDR3 contains 15 residues. V lost 7 bases and J 6 bases, leaving 22 bases between the germline ends. Per germline, CDR1 MDHEN and CDR2 SYDVKM. In nucleotides, the CDR3 is TGTGCCAGCACCTTAGCGGGGAGCCAGGGGGGCGAGCAGTACTTC. Amino acids: CASTLAGSQGGEQYF.

This chain connects TRBV11-2 to TRBJ1-2; 9 positions match TRBD1. CDR1 is SGHAT, CDR2 FQNNGV, per germline. The CDR3 is 15 amino acids. J was trimmed by 4 bases and V by 4 bases; bases with no gene match: 7. CDR3 residues: CASSSWDRDIYGYTF. The CDR3 DNA follows: TGTGCCAGCAGCTCGTGGGACAGGGACATCTATGGCTACACCTTC.

This rearrangement joins TRBV6-5 to TRBJ1-2, with D unresolved. V lost 2 bases and J lost 3, with 7 bases in between. CDR1 and CDR2 from the germline V gene are MNHEY and SVGAGI. The CDR3 length is 13 residues. CDR3 sequence reads: CASSYGSDYGYTF. DNA of the CDR3: TGTGCCAGCAGTTACGGTTCGGACTATGGCTACACCTTC.

The chain recombines TRBV9 with TRBJ2-1; 9 bases fit TRBD1. The CDR3 runs 15 residues. The V and J ends lost 4 bases and 6 bases, in that order; junction bases with no gene match: 8. Germline lookup yields CDR1 SGDLS and CDR2 YYNGEE. CDR3 region: CASSQQGAAPNEQFF. The CDR3 coding sequence is TGTGCCAGCAGCCAACAGGGGGCCGCCCCCAATGAGCAGTTCTTC.

V and J are TRBV5-1 and TRBJ1-3, with 8 bases matching TRBD1. Trimming took 5 bases from V and 0 from J; bases not matched to a gene: 7. The germline gives CDR1 SGHRS, CDR2 YFSETQ. This CDR3 has 16 amino acids. The CDR3 DNA follows: TGCGCCAGCAGAGCCGGGACAGGCCCCTCTGGAAACACCATATATTTT. Translating it yields CASRAGTGPSGNTIYF.

This clonotype has more than one count but fewer than ten. The V call is TRBV10-3, the J call TRBJ2-5, with 7 positions matching TRBD2. CDR1 and CDR2 (germline): ENHRY, SYGVKD. V lost 10 bases, J lost 1 base, and 18 bases stayed unmatched. The CDR3 spans 17 residues. The CDR3 loop reads CATKSGPSGTPQETQYF. The CDR3 bases are TGTGCCACCAAGTCGGGCCCTAGCGGAACCCCCCAAGAGACCCAGTACTTC.

The chain carries TRBV6-1 and TRBJ1-1, with D perhaps TRBD1 (5 bases). The CDR3 covers 20 residues. V was shortened by 2 bases and J by 4 bases, with 29 bases between the two germline ends. The V gene's germline CDR1 is MNHNS and CDR2 SASEGT. The CDR3 protein is CASSELYLGQGPEESTEAFF. The CDR3 bases are TGTGCCAGCAGTGAATTATATCTTGGACAAGGACCAGAAGAAAGCACTGAAGCTTTCTTT.

This clonotype was recorded a few times. This chain uses TRBV12-3 or TRBV12-4 with TRBJ2-7; D gene ambiguous. The CDR3 runs to 13 residues. Trimming removed 6 bases from V and 1 base from J, with 10 bases in between. The CDR3 DNA is TGTGCCAGCAGCCACATGGGTTCCTACGAGCAGTACTTC. As protein: CASSHMGSYEQYF.

The genes are TRBV9 and TRBJ2-3; unclear D gene. Per the germline V gene, CDR1 is SGDLS and CDR2 is YYNGEE. The CDR3 runs to 15 residues. V dropped 4 bases and J dropped 4 bases, with 16 bases sitting between them. CDR3 DNA: TGTGCCAGCAGCTTCTGGTCGGAAGGCGCAGATACGCAGTATTTT. Encoded protein: CASSFWSEGADTQYF.

Ten or more counts support this clonotype. V and J are TRBV12-3 or TRBV12-4 and TRBJ2-1; TRBD2 agrees at 9 bases. V gave up 2 bases and J gave up 2 bases; unmatched junction bases: 4. The CDR3 is 16 amino acids. DNA of the CDR3: TGTGCCAGCAGTTTAACTAGCGGGCGGACCTACAATGAGCAGTTCTTC. This translates into CASSLTSGRTYNEQFF.

This clonotype was counted between two and nine times. The rearrangement joins TRBV10-3 to TRBJ2-3, with D maybe TRBD1 (6 bases). The CDR3 extends over 13 amino acids. In germline, CDR1 is ENHRY, CDR2 SYGVKD. V was clipped by 6 bases and J by 0 bases, with 7 bases between them. CDR3 nucleotide sequence: TGTGCCATCAGGGACAGTAGCACAGATACGCAGTATTTT. Translated, it gives CAIRDSSTDTQYF.

V gene TRBV11-2 combines with J gene TRBJ2-2, with 9 nucleotides matching TRBD2. The CDR3 is 15 amino acids. V shed 5 bases, J shed 4 bases, and the junction held 5 bases outside the gene matches. The V gene's germline CDR1 is SGHAT and CDR2 FQNNGV. The CDR3 sequence is CASSQGLASTGELFF. The CDR3 DNA reads as TGTGCCAGCAGCCAAGGACTAGCGAGCACCGGGGAGCTGTTTTTT.

The DNA for the CDR3 is TGCAGTGCTAGTCCCTCTAGCGTGAGGATCAATGAGCAGTTCTTC. This gives the protein CSASPSSVRINEQFF. The chain links TRBV20-1 to TRBJ2-1, with D tentatively TRBD2 (6 bases). The CDR3 runs to 15 residues. Germline values: CDR1 DFQATT, CDR2 SNEGSKA (reference sequence). The V gene lost 3 bases and the J gene lost 6 bases, with 18 bases spanning the gap.

The V call is TRBV13, the J call TRBJ2-7; 9 bases line up with TRBD2. From germline, CDR1 is PRHDT and CDR2 FYEKMQ (reference sequence). The length of the CDR3 is 16 residues. Germline trimming cut 5 bases from V and 4 bases from J; bases unmatched to any gene: 12. The DNA of the CDR3 is TGTGCCAGCAGCCAAACAGGGGCTAGCGGGGAGTACGAGCAGTACTTC. This encodes CASSQTGASGEYEQYF.